Included here is one T cell receptor beta chain sequence, with context. Assay used: immunoSEQ multiplex PCR; TCRdb lists only in-frame clones, some missing. This table holds more than 200,000 clones, roughly 86% found once. The data are from a study of blood T cell repertoires in COVID-19. Study background: Researchers got acute and convalescent COVID-19 samples from the United States, Italy and Spain. T cells, B-cell-depleted T cells, or PBMCs supplied cDNA or gDNA.

Resolution of symptoms, clearance, or two negative PCRs was present in recovered Cohort 3 donors. This receptor was identified in a woman aged 45-60 years who had recovered from COVID-19. Sample: PBMCs or T cells enriched from blood (not recorded which).

For the CDR3, the DNA is TGTGCCAGCAGCCGAGGGACTAGCGGGAGTATGACCGGGGAGCTGTTTTTT. Protein sequence: CASSRGTSGSMTGELFF. The chain combines TRBV5-4 with TRBJ2-2; 14 nucleotides match TRBD2. CDR3 length: 17 amino acids. Germline values: CDR1 SGHNT, CDR2 YYREEE (reference sequence). The junction had 7 bases not matched to a gene; V was cut back by 4 bases and J by 5 bases.